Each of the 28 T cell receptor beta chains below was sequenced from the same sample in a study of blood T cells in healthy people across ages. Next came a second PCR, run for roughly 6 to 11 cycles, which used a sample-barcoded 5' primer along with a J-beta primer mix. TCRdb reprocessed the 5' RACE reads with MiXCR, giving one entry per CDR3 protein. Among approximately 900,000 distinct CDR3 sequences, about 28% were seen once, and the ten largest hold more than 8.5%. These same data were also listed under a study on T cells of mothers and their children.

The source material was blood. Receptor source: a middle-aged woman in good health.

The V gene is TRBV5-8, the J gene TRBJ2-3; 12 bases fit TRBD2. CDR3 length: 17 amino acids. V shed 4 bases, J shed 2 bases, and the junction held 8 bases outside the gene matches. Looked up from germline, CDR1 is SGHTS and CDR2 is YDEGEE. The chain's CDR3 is CASSPGTSGLPTDTQYF. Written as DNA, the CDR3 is TGTGCCAGCAGCCCGGGGACTAGCGGGTTACCCACAGATACGCAGTATTTT.

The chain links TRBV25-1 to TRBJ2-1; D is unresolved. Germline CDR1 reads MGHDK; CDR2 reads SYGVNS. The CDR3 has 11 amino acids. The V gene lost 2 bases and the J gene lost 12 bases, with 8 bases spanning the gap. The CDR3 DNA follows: TGTGCCAGCAGTGAAAGGAGAGTGCAGTTCTTC. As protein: CASSERRVQFF.

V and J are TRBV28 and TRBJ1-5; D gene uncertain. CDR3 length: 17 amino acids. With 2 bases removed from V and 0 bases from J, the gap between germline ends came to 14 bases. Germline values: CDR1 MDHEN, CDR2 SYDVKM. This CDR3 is CASSLRQTPYSNQPQHF. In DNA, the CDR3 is TGTGCCAGCAGTTTACGGCAGACCCCATATAGCAATCAGCCCCAGCATTTT.

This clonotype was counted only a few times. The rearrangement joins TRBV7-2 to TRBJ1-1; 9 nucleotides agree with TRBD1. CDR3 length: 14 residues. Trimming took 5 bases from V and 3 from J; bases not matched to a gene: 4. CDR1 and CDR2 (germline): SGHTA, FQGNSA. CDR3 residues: CASSLDRGYTEAFF. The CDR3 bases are TGTGCCAGCAGCCTAGACAGGGGGTACACTGAAGCTTTCTTT.

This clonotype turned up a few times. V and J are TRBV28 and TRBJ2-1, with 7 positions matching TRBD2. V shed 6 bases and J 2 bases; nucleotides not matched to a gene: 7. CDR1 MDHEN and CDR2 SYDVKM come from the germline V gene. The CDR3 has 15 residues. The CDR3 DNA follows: TGTGCCAGCAGAGTTCGGGGGGACCCCTACAATGAGCAGTTCTTC. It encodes CASRVRGDPYNEQFF.

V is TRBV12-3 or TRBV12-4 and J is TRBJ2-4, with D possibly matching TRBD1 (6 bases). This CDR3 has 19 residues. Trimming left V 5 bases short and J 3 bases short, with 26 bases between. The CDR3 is CASSPGWGLEWRSKNIQYF. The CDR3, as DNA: TGTGCCAGCAGTCCAGGTTGGGGGCTAGAGTGGCGGAGCAAAAACATTCAGTACTTC.

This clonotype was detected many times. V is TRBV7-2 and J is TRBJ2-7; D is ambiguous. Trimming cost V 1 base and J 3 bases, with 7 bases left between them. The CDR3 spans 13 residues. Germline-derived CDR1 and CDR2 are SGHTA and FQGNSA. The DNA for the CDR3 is TGTGCCAGCAGCTTAGGAGACCGCTACGAGCAGTACTTC. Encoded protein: CASSLGDRYEQYF.

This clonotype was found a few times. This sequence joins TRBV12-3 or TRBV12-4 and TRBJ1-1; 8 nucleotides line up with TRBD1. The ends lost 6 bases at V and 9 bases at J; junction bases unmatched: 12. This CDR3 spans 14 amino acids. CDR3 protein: CASRDRVLVGQAFF. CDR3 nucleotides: TGTGCCAGCAGGGACAGGGTGTTAGTAGGGCAAGCTTTCTTT.

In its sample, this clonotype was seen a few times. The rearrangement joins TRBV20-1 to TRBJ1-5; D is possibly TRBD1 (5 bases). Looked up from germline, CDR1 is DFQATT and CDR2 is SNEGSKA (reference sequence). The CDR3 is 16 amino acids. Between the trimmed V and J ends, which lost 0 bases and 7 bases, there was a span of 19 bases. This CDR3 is CSAREPARGVKQPQHF. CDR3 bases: TGCAGTGCTAGAGAGCCCGCTCGGGGGGTGAAGCAGCCCCAGCATTTT.

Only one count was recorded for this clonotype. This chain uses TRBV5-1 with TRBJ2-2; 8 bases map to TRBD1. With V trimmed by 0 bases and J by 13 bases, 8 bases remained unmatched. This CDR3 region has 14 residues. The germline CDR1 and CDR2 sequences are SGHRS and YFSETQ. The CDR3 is CASSLDRGNGVLFF. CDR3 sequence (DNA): TGCGCCAGCAGCTTGGACAGGGGGAATGGCGTGCTGTTTTTT.

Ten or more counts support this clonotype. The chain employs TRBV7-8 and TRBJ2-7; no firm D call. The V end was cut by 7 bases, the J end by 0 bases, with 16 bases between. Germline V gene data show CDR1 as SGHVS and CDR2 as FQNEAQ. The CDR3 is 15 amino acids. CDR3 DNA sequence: TGTGCCAGCAAACGTACAGCCCAAAGCTCCTACGAGCAGTACTTC. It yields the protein CASKRTAQSSYEQYF.

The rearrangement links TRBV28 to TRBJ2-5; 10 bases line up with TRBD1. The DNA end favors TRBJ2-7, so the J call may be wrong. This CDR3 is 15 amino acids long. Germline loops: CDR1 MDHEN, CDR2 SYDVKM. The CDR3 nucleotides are TGTGCCAGCAGAGCCGGGACAGGGGTCCTCTCCGAGCAGTACTTC. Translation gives CASRAGTGVLSEQYF.

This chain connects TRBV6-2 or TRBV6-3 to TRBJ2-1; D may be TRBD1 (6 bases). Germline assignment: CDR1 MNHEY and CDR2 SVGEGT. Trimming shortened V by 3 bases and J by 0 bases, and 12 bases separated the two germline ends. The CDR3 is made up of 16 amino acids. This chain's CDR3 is CASSYLGASSYNEQFF. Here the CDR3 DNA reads TGTGCCAGCAGTTATCTGGGGGCGAGCTCCTACAATGAGCAGTTCTTC.

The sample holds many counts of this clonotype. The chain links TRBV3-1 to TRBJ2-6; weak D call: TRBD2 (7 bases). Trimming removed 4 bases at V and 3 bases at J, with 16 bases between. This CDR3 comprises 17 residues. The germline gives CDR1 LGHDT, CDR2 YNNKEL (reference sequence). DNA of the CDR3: TGTGCCAGCAGCCCCGTCGGGGGGCTAAATGGGGCCAACGTCCTGACTTTC. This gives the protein CASSPVGGLNGANVLTF. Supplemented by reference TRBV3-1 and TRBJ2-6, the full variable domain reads DTAVSQTPKYLVTQMGNDKSIKCEQNLGHDTMYWYKQDSKKFLKIMFSYNNKELIINETVPNRFSPKSPDKAHLNLHINSLELGDSAVYFCASSPVGGLNGANVLTFGAGSRLTVL.

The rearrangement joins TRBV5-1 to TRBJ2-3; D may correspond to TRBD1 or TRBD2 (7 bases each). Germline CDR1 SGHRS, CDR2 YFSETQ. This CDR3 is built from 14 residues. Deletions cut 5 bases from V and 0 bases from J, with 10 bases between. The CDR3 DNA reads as TGCGCCAGCAGGCAGGGGGGGAGCACAGATACGCAGTATTTT. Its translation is CASRQGGSTDTQYF.

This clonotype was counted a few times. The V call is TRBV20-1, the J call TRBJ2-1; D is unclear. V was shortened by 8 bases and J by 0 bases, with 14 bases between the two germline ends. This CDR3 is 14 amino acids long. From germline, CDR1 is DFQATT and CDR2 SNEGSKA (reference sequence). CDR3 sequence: CSTSKESSYNEQFF. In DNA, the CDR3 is TGCAGTACTTCAAAGGAGAGCTCCTACAATGAGCAGTTCTTC.

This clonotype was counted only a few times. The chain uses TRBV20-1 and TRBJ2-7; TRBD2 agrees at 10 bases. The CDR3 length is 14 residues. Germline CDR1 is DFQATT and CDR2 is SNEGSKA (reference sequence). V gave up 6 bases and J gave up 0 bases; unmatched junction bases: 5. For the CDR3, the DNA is TGCAGTGCCACTAGCGGGGTGAGCTCCTACGAGCAGTACTTC. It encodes CSATSGVSSYEQYF.

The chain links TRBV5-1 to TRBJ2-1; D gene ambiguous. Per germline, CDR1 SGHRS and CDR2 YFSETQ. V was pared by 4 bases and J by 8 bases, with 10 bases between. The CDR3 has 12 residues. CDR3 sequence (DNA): TGCGCCAGCAGCCCAGCACGCGATGAGCAGTTCTTC. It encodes CASSPARDEQFF.

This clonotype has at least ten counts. The CDR3 DNA reads as TGCAGTGCTAGATTTACTTTCGGGGGCTACGAGCAGTACTTC. Its protein is CSARFTFGGYEQYF. The chain recombines TRBV20-1 with TRBJ2-7; D possibly corresponds to TRBD2 (6 bases). Germline V gene lookup returns CDR1 DFQATT and CDR2 SNEGSKA (reference sequence). The CDR3 loop spans 14 amino acids. V lost 2 bases to trimming and J lost 3 bases, with 14 bases between them.

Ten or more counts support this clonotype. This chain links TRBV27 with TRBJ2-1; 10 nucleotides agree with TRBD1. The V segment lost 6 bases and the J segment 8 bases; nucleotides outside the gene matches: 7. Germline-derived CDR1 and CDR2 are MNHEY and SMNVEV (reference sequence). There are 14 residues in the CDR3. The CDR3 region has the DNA TGTGCCAGCAGCCTGACAGGGGGCGGGGATGAGCAGTTCTTC. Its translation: CASSLTGGGDEQFF.

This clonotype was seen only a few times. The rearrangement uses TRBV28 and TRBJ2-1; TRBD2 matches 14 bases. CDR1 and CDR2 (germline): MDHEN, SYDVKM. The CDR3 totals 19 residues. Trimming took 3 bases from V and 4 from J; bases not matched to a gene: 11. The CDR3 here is CASSLGTSGGHRSYNEQFF. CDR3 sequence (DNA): TGTGCCAGCAGTTTGGGGACTAGCGGGGGCCACCGGTCGTACAATGAGCAGTTCTTC.

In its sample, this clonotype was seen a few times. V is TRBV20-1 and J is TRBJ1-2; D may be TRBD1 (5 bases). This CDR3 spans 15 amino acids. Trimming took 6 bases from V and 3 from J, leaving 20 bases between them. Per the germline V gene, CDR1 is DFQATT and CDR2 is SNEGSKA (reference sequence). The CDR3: CSATGRRGGYYGYTF. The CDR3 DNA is TGCAGTGCCACGGGGAGACGGGGGGGTTACTATGGCTACACCTTC.

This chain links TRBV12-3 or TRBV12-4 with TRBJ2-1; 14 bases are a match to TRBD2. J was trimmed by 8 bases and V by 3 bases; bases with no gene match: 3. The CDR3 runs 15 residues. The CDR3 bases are TGTGCCAGCAGTTTGACTAGCGGGGGGGTCCATGAGCAGTTCTTC. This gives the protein CASSLTSGGVHEQFF.

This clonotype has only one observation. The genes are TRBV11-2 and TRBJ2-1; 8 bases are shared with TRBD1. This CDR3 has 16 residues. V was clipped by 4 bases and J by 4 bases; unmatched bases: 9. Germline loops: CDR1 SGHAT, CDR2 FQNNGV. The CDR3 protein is CASSSKQGVFYNEQFF. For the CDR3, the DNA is TGTGCCAGCAGCTCAAAACAGGGGGTTTTTTACAATGAGCAGTTCTTC.

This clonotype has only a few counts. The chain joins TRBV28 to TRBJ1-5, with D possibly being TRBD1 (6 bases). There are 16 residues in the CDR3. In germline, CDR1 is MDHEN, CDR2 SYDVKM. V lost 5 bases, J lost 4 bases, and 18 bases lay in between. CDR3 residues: CASSPTGHRNNQPQHF. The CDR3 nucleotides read TGTGCCAGCAGTCCTACGGGACACAGAAATAATCAGCCCCAGCATTTT.

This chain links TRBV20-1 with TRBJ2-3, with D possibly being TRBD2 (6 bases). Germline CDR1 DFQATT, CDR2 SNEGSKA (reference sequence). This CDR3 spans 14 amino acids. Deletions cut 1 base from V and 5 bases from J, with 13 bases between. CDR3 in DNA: TGCAGTGCTAGAGGCGGGGCGCTGGGAGATACGCAGTATTTT. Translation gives CSARGGALGDTQYF.

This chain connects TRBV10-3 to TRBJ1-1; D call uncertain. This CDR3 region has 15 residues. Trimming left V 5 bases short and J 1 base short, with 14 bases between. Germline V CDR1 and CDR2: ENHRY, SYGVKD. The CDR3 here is CAISSLGGKNTEAFF. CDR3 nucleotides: TGTGCCATCAGTTCGCTAGGAGGGAAGAACACTGAAGCTTTCTTT.

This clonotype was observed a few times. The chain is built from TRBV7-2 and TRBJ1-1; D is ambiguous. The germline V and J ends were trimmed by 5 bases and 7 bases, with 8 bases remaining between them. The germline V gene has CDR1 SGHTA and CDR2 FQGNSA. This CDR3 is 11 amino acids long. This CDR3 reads CASSPLSEAFF. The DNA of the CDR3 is TGTGCCAGCAGCCCCCTGAGTGAAGCTTTCTTT.